Reported below is one T cell receptor (beta chain). The target of this receptor is not known. Base-call qualities are not available, and no considerably larger clone is one nucleotide away. Instrument used: Illumina HiSeq 1500. The public reads were run again by TCRdb, first through fastp at Q25 and then through MiXCR, and only productive beta chains were kept. Each entry merges the rows of one CDR3 protein and shows their most common DNA and genes. For this sample there are 150,000 to 200,000 distinct CDR3 sequences; over 15% appear just once. Clones ranked in the top ten supply about 19% of the sample. This sample is part of a study of T cell repertoires in cytomegalovirus infection (dated by TCRdb to the late 2010s). Concerning the study at large: Donor HLA type was relevant to the analysis, because carriage of CMV infection together with the matching HLA type was indicated by public TCR beta signatures. Points the paper makes about the study in general: In both this cohort and an independent roughly 350-donor cohort, the cumulative frequency of public TCR beta family members distinguished carriers of CMV infection plus the relevant HLA type. The ex vivo response was dominated by HLA-C-restricted CMV-specific TCR beta clonotypes, and the single most frequent clonotype in two of eight donors was supplied by these HLA-C-restricted clonotypes.

This TCR derives from a human donor in good health (CMV status not recorded). Some clones in this sample may be carry-over from other donors' samples. Sequencing input: CD8+ T cells from PBMCs.

The encoded CDR3 is CASNPGQGTFQYF. In nucleotides, the sequence is TGTGCCAGCAACCCCGGCCAGGGCACATTCCAGTACTTC. The chain is assembled from TRBV6-5 and TRBJ2-4; D gene: possibly TRBD1, on 5 matching bases. CDR1 and CDR2 (MNHEY, SVGAGI) derive from the germline V gene. V loses 7 bases, J loses 13 bases, and the germline ends lie 20 bases apart. From its cysteine to its phenylalanine, the CDR3 spans 13 amino acids. CDR3 DNA only is kept here, 39 bases in frame from base 1.